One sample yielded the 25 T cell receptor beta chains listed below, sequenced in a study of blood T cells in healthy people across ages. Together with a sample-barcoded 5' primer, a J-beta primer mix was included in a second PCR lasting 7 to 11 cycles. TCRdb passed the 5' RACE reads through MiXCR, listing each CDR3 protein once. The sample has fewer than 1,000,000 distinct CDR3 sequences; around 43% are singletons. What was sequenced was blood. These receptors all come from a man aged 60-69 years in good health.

The DNA of the CDR3 is TGTGCCAGCAGTCGGGACAGGCGGTACCAAGAGACCCAGTACTTC. Residues: CASSRDRRYQETQYF. V is TRBV3-1 and J is TRBJ2-5; 8 nucleotides align to TRBD1. CDR1 and CDR2 (germline): LGHDT, YNNKEL (reference sequence). The CDR3 runs 15 residues. Trimming at V came to 6 bases and at J to 0 bases, leaving 6 bases not matched to a gene.

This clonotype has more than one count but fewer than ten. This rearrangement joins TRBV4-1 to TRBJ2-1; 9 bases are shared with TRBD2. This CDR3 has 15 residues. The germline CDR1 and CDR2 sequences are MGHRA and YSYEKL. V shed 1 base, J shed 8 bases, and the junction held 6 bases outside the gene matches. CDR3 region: CASSQVPSGGYEQFF. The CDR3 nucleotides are TGCGCCAGCAGCCAAGTGCCCAGCGGGGGGTATGAGCAGTTCTTC.

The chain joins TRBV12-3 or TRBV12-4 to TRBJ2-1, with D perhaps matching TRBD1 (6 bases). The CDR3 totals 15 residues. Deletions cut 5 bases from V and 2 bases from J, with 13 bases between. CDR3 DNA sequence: TGTGCCAGCAGTGAGACAGGACTCACCTACAATGAGCAGTTCTTC. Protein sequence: CASSETGLTYNEQFF.

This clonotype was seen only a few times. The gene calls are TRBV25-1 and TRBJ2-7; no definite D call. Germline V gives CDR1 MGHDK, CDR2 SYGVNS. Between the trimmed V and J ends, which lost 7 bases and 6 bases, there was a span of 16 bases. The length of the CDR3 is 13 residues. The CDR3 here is CASTGDIRLEQYF. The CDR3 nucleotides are TGTGCCAGCACCGGTGACATCCGCCTCGAGCAGTACTTC.

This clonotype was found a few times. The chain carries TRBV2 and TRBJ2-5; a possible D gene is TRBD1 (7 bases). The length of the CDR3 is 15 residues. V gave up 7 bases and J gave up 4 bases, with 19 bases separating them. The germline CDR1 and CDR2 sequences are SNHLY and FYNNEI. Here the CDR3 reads CASIGGRDRVETQYF. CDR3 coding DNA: TGTGCCAGCATAGGGGGGAGAGACAGGGTAGAGACCCAGTACTTC.

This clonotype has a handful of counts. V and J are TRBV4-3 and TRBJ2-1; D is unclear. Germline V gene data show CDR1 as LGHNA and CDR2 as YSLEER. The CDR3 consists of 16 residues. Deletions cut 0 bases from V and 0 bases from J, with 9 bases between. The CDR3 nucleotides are TGCGCCAGCAGCCAAGATAAGGCGAGCTCCTACAATGAGCAGTTCTTC. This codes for CASSQDKASSYNEQFF.

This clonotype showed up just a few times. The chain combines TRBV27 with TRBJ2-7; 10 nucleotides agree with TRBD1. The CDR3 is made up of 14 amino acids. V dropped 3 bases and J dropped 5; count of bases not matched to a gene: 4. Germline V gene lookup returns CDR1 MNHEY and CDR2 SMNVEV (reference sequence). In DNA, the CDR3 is TGTGCCAGCAGTTTGACCGACAGGGGGCACGAGCAGTACTTC. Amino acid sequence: CASSLTDRGHEQYF.

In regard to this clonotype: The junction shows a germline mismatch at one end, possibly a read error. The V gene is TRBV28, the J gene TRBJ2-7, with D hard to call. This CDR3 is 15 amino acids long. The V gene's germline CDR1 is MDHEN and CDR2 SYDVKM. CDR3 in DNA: TGTACCAGCAGTTCCCCCCGGAGCCAAGACTACGAGCAGTACTTC. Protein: CTSSSPRSQDYEQYF.

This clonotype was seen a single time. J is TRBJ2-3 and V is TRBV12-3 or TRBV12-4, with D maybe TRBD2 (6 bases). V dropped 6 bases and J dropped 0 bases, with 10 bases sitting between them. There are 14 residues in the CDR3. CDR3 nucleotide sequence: TGTGCCAGCAGAGAAGGGACTAGCACAGATACGCAGTATTTT. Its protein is CASREGTSTDTQYF.

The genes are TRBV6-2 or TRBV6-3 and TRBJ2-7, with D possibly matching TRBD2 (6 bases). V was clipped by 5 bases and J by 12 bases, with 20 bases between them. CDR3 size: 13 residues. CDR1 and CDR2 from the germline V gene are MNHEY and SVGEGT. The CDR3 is CASSRNGLTTTYF. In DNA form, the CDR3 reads TGTGCCAGCAGTCGCAATGGACTAACCACCACGTACTTC.

The CDR3 reads CSGEDVLYGYTF. In DNA form, the CDR3 reads TGCAGCGGGGAAGATGTCCTCTATGGCTACACCTTC. The chain links TRBV29-1 to TRBJ1-2; the D is unclear. Germline loops: CDR1 SQVTM, CDR2 ANQGSEA. The ends were cut back, 7 bases at V and 4 bases at J, with 13 bases in the middle. This CDR3 is built from 12 residues.

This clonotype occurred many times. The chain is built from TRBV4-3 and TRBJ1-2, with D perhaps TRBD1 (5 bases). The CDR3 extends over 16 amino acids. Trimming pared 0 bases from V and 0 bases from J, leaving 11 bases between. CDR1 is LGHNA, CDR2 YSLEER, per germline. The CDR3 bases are TGCGCCAGCAGCCAAGATGGGCGGACAACTAACTATGGCTACACCTTC. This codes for CASSQDGRTTNYGYTF.

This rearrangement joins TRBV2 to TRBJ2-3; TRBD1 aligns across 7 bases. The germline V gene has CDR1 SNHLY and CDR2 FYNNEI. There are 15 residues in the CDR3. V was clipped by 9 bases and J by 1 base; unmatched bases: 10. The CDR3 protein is CASGSTGTRTDTQYF. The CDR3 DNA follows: TGTGCCAGTGGATCGACAGGGACCCGCACAGATACGCAGTATTTT.

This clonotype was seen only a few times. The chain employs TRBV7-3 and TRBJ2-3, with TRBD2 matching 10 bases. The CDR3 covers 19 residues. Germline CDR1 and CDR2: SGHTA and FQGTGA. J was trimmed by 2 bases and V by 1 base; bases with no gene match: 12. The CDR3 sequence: CASSLILAGILFHTDTQYF. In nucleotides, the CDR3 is TGTGCCAGCAGCTTAATACTAGCGGGGATTCTATTCCACACAGATACGCAGTATTTT.

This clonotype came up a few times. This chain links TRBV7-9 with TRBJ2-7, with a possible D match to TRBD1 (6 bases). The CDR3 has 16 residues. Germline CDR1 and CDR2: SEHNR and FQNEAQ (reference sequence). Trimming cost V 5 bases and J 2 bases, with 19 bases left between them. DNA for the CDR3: TGTGCCAGCAGCCCCCCAGACAGGTCTACCACCTACGAGCAGTACTTC. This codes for CASSPPDRSTTYEQYF. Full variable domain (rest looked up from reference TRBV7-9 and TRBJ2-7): DTGVSQNPRHKITKRGQNVTFRCDPISEHNRLYWYRQTLGQGPEFLTYFQNEAQLEKSRLLSDRFSAERPKGSFSTLEIQRTEQGDSAMYLCASSPPDRSTTYEQYFGPGTRLTVT.

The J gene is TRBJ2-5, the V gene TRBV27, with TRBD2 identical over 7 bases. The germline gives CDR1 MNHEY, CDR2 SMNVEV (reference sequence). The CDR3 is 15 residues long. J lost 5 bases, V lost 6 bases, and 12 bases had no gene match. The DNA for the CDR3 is TGTGCCAGCAGCCCTGAAAACATAGCGGGCGAGACCCAGTACTTC. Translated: CASSPENIAGETQYF.

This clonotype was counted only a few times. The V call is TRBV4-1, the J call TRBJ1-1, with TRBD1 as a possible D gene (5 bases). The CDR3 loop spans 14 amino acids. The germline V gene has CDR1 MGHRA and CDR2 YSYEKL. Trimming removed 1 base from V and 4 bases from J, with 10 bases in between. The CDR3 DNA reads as TGCGCCAGCAGCCAAGTATCAGGGTTCACTGAAGCTTTCTTT. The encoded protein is CASSQVSGFTEAFF.

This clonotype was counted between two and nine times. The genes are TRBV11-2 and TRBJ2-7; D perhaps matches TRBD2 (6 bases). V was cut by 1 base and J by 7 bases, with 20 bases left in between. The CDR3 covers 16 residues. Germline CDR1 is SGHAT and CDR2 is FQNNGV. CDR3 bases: TGTGCCAGCAGCTTAGCACTTACCCCGGAGGGTGGTGAGCAGTACTTC. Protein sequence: CASSLALTPEGGEQYF.

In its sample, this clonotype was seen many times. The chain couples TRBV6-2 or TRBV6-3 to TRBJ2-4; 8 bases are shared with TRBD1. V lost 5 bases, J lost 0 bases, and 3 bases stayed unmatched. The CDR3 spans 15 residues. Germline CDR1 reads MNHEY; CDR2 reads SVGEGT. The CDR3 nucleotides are TGTGCCAGCAGTGGACAGGGTCGAGCCAAAAACATTCAGTACTTC. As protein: CASSGQGRAKNIQYF.

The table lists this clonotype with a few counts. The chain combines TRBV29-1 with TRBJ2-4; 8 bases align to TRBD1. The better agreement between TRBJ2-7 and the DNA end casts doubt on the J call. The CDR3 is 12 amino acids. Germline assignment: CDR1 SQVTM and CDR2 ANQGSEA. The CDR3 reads CSVAFTGGEQYF. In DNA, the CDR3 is TGCAGCGTAGCATTCACAGGGGGCGAGCAGTACTTC.

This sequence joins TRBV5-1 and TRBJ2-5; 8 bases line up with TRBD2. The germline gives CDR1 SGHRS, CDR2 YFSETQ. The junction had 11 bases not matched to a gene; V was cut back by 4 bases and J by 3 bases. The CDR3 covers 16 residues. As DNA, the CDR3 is TGCGCCAGCAGCCCCCGACTAGCGATTCGTGAAGAGACCCAGTACTTC. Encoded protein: CASSPRLAIREETQYF. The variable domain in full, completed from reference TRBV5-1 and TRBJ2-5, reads KAGVTQTPRYLIKTRGQQVTLSCSPISGHRSVSWYQQTPGQGLQFLFEYFSETQRNKGNFPGRFSGRQFSNSRSEMNVSTLELGDSALYLCASSPRLAIREETQYFGPGTRLLVL.

The CDR3 loop reads CASSQGQPEAFF. CDR3 sequence (DNA): TGTGCCAGCAGCCAAGGACAGCCTGAAGCTTTCTTT. The chain joins TRBV3-1 to TRBJ1-1; D possibly corresponds to TRBD1 (5 bases). Germline CDR1 reads LGHDT; CDR2 reads YNNKEL (reference sequence). CDR3 size: 12 residues. V was trimmed by 1 base and J by 6 bases, leaving 6 bases between them.

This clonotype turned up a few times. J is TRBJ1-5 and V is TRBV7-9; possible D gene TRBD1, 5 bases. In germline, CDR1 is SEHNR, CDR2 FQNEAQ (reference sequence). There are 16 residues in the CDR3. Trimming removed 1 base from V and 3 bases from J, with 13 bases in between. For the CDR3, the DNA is TGTGCCAGCAGCTTAGGGTTGGGGGGGGACAATCAGCCCCAGCATTTT. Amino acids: CASSLGLGGDNQPQHF.

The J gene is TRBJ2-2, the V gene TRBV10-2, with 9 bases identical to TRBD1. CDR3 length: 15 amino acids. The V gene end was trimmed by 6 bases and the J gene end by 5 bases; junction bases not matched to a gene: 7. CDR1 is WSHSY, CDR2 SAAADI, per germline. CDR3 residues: CASRWDRVITGELFF. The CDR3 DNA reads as TGCGCCAGCAGGTGGGACAGGGTCATTACCGGGGAGCTGTTTTTT.

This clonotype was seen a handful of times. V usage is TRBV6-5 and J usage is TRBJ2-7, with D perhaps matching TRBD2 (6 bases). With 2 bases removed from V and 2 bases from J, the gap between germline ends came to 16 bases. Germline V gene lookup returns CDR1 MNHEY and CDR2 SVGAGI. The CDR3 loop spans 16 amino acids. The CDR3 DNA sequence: TGTGCCAGCAGTTACGGGTCGGCAGGGAGGACCTACGAGCAGTACTTC. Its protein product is CASSYGSAGRTYEQYF.